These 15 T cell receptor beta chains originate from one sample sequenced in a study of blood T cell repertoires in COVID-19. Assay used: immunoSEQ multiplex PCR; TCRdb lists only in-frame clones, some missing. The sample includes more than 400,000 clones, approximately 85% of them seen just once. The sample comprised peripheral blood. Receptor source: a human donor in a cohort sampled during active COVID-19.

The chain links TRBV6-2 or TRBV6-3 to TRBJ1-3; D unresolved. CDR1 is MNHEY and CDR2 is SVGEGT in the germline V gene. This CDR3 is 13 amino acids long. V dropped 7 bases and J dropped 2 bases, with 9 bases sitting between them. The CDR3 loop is CASIPSAGNTIYF. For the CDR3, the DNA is TGTGCCAGCATCCCGTCCGCTGGAAACACCATATATTTT.

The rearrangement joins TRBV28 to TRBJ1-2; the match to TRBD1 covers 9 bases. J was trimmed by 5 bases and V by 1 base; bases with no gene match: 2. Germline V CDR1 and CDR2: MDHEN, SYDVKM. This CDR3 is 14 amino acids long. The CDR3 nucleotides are TGTGCCAGCAGTTTATCGACAGGGGGATATGGCTACACCTTC. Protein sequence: CASSLSTGGYGYTF.

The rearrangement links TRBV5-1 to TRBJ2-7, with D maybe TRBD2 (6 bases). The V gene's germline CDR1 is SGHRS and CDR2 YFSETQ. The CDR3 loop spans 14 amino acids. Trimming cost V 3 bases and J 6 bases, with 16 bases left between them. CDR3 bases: TGCGCCAGCAGCTGGGGGGAATACGGCGCCGAGCAGTACTTC. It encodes CASSWGEYGAEQYF.

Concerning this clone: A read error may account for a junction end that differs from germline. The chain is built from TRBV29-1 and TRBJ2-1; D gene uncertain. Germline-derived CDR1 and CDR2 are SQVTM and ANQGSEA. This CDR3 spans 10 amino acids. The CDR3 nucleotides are TGCAGCATTGACTCCCATGAGCAGTTCTTC. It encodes CSIDSHEQFF.

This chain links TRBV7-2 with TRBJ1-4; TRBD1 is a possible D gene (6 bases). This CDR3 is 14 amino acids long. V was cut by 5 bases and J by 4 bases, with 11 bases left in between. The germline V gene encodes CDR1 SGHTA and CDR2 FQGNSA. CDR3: CASSEQGHNEKLFF. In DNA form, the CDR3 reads TGTGCCAGCAGCGAACAGGGACATAATGAAAAACTGTTTTTT. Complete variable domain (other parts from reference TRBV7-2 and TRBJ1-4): GAGVSQSPSNKVTEKGKDVELRCDPISGHTALYWYRQSLGQGLEFLIYFQGNSAPDKSGLPSDRFSAERTGGSVSTLTIQRTQQEDSAVYLCASSEQGHNEKLFFGSGTQLSVL.

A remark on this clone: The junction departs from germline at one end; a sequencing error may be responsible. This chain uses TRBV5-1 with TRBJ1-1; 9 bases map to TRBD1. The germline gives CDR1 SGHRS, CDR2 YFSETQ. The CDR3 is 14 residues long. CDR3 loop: CASRLGQGNTEAFF. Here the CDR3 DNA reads TGCGCCAGCAGATTGGGACAGGGGAACACTGAAGCTTTCTTT.

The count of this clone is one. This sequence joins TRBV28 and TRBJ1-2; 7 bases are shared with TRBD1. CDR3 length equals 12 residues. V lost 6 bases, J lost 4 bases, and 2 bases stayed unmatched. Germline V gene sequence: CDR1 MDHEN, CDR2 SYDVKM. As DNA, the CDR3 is TGTGCCAGCAGACAGGGGCCCTATGGCTACACCTTC. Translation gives CASRQGPYGYTF.

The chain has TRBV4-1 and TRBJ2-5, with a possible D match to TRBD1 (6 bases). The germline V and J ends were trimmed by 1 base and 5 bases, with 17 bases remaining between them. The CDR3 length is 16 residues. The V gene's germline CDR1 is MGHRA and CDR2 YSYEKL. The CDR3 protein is CASSQAGAPKVETQYF. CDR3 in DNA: TGCGCCAGCAGCCAAGCAGGGGCTCCCAAAGTTGAGACCCAGTACTTC.

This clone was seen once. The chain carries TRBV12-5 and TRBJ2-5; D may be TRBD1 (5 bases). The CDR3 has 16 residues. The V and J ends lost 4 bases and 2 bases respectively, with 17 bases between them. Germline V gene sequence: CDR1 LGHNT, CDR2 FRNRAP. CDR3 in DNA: TGTGCTAGTGGTTCCGTCTCAGGGTCCTTTCAAGAGACCCAGTACTTC. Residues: CASGSVSGSFQETQYF.

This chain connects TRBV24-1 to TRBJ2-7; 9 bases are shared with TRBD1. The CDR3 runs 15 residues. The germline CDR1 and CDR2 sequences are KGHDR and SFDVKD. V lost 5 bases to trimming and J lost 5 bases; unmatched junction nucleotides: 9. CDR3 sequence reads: CATSGIRDRADEQYF. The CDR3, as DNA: TGTGCCACCAGTGGTATCCGGGACAGGGCCGACGAGCAGTACTTC.

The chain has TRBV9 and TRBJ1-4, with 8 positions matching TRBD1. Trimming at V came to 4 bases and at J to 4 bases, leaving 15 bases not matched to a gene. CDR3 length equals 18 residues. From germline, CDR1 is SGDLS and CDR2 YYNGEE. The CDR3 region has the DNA TGTGCCAGCAGCTTTACTGGGACAGGTGGGTATTATAATGAAAAACTGTTTTTT. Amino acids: CASSFTGTGGYYNEKLFF.

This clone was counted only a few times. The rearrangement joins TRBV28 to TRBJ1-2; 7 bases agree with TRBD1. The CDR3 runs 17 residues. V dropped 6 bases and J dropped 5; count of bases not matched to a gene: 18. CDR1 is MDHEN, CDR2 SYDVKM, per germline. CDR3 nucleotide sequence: TGTGCCAGCAGACTTAGGGCCAAGTCCGGGACAGCGTATGGCTACACCTTC. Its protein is CASRLRAKSGTAYGYTF.

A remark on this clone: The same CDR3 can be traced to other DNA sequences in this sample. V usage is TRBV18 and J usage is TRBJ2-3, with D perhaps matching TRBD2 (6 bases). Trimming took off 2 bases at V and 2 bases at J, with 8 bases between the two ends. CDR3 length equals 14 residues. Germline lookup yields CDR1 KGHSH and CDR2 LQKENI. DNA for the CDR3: TGTGCCAGCTCACCAGGGGGGAACACAGATACGCAGTATTTT. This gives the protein CASSPGGNTDTQYF.

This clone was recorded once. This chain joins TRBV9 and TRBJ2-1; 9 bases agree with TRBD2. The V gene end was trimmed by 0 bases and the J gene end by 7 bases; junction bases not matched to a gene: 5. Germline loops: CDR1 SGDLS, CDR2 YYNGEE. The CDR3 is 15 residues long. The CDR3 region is CASSVASGGFNEQFF. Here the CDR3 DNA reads TGTGCCAGCAGCGTAGCCAGCGGGGGGTTTAATGAGCAGTTCTTC.

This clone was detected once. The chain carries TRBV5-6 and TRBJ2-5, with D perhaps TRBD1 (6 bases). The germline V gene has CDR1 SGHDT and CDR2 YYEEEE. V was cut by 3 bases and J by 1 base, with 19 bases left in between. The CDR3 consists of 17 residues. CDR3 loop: CASSSKDRLGLQETQYF. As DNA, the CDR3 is TGTGCCAGCAGCTCCAAAGACAGGTTGGGTCTCCAAGAGACCCAGTACTTC.